This T cell receptor beta chain originates from a study of long-term antiretroviral therapy in people with HIV. Points from the study as a whole: Versus controls, repertoires in people with HIV had narrower CDR3 length ranges. ART adherence, viral resistance and therapy changes were not recorded.

Per individual, the PBMC samples numbered at least one pre-ART and at least two post-ART. Cryopreserved PBMC samples of about 1-11 million cells were used for DNA extraction. The CDR3 runs 14 residues. The germline gives CDR1 MNHEY, CDR2 SVGAGI. The V gene lost 0 bases and the J gene lost 12 bases, with 12 bases spanning the gap. A v3.0 immunoSEQ assay was performed at survey level. The assay was immunoSEQ multiplex PCR, and TCRdb's table has in-frame clones only and misses some. This sample has roughly 32,000 clones; around 97% occur once, and the top ten carry less than 2.5%. With regard to this clone: As yet, its antigen is unknown.

The source was unsorted PBMCs, collected 7.6 years after starting antiretroviral therapy. The sequence was obtained from a man under 40 with HIV. This rearrangement joins TRBV6-5 to TRBJ1-6; D not certain. The chain's CDR3 is CASSYSSAAEPLHF. The CDR3 coding sequence is TGTGCCAGCAGTTACTCGTCAGCCGCGGAACCCCTCCACTTT.